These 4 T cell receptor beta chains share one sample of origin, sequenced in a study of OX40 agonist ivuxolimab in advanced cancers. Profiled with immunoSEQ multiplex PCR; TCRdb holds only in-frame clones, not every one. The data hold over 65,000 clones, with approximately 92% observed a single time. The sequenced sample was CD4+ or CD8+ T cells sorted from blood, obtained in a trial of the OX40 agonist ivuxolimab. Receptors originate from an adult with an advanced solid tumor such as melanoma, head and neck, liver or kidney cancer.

CDR3 sequence (DNA): TGTGCCAGCAGCTTAGTCTCGGGGTCGAACACCGGGGAGCTGTTTTTT. Translating gives CASSLVSGSNTGELFF. This sequence joins TRBV7-2 and TRBJ2-2, with D perhaps TRBD2 (5 bases). The CDR3 has 16 residues. Germline lookup yields CDR1 SGHTA and CDR2 FQGNSA. Trimming removed 1 base at V and 0 bases at J, with 9 bases between.

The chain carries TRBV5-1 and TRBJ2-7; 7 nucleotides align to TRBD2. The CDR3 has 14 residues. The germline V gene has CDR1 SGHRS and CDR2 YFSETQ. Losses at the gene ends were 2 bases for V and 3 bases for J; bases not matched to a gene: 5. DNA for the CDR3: TGCGCCAGCAGCTTTGGGGGGGATGACTACGAGCAGTACTTC. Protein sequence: CASSFGGDDYEQYF.

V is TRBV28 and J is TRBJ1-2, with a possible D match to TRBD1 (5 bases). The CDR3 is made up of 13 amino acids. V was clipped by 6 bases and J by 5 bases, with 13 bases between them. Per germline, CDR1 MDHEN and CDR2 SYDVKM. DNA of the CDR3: TGTGCCAGCAGCCCTACAGGACCATATGGCTACACCTTC. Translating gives CASSPTGPYGYTF.

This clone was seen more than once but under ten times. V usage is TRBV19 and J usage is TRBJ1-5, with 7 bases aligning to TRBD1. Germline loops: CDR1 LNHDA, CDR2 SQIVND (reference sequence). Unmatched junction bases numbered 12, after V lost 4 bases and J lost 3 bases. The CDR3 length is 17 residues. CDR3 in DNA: TGTGCCAGTAGTAGCTATTTCGGGGGACAGAACAATCAGCCCCAGCATTTT. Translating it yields CASSSYFGGQNNQPQHF.